The 30 T cell receptor beta chains listed next were all sequenced from one sample in a study of cytomegalovirus exposure and HLA in healthy donors. Primers included in the PCR were 60 Vbeta and 13 Jbeta primers. Profiling relied on immunoSEQ multiplex PCR, and the TCRdb table lists in-frame clones only, not all of them. This table has fewer than 250,000 clones, more than 75% appearing once. Sequenced: PBMCs. The receptors were sampled from a woman aged 30 to 39 in good health and CMV-seropositive.

The V gene is TRBV2, the J gene TRBJ1-4, with D possibly TRBD1 on 6 matching bases. CDR3 size: 13 residues. Per germline, CDR1 SNHLY and CDR2 FYNNEI. The V end lost 7 bases, the J end lost 4 bases, and 10 bases lay between the germline ends. In DNA, the CDR3 is TGTGCCAGCAAGGGGGAGGGTAATGAAAAACTGTTTTTT. Translating gives CASKGEGNEKLFF.

The chain uses TRBV5-8 and TRBJ1-5, with D uncertain. The CDR3 sequence is 15 residues long. V was cut by 3 bases and J by 1 base, with 11 bases left in between. CDR1 and CDR2 from the germline V gene are SGHTS and YDEGEE. The chain's CDR3 is CASSSPPVSNQPQHF. CDR3 nucleotide sequence: TGTGCCAGCAGCTCACCCCCGGTCAGCAATCAGCCCCAGCATTTT.

The V call is TRBV28, the J call TRBJ1-5; possible D gene TRBD1, 5 bases. Germline CDR1 is MDHEN and CDR2 is SYDVKM. This CDR3 region has 15 residues. Trimming stripped 6 bases from V and 7 bases from J, with 19 bases between. The CDR3 loop is CASRGGGVGQQPQHF. CDR3 nucleotides: TGTGCCAGCAGGGGAGGAGGGGTTGGGCAACAGCCCCAGCATTTT.

The V gene is TRBV28, the J gene TRBJ2-5; D perhaps matches TRBD1 (6 bases). The germline CDR1 and CDR2 sequences are MDHEN and SYDVKM. CDR3 size: 16 residues. Trimming pared 5 bases from V and 5 bases from J, leaving 21 bases between. The CDR3 bases are TGTGCCAGCAGTGATCCGGGACAATCCGCCGGGGAGACCCAGTACTTC. Its protein is CASSDPGQSAGETQYF.

The gene calls are TRBV19 and TRBJ2-1; 7 bases are a match to TRBD1. V trimming: 5 bases; J trimming: 5 bases; junction bases outside the gene matches: 9. This CDR3 region has 15 residues. Germline CDR1 is LNHDA and CDR2 is SQIVND (reference sequence). The CDR3 region is CASSALTGLNNEQFF. CDR3 DNA: TGTGCCAGTAGTGCCCTGACAGGGCTGAACAATGAGCAGTTCTTC.

The chain couples TRBV28 to TRBJ1-1; D not certain. V gave up 0 bases and J gave up 2 bases, with 7 bases separating them. Germline values: CDR1 MDHEN, CDR2 SYDVKM. The CDR3 covers 14 residues. For the CDR3, the DNA is TGTGCCAGCAGTTTATGGGAGGGAAACACTGAAGCTTTCTTT. This gives the protein CASSLWEGNTEAFF.

The V call is TRBV30, the J call TRBJ2-3; tentatively, D is TRBD1 (5 bases). Germline V lookup: CDR1 GTSNPN, CDR2 SVGIG (reference sequence). Trimming cost V 1 base and J 2 bases, with 10 bases left between them. CDR3 length: 14 amino acids. The CDR3 sequence: CAWSAGRVTDTQYF. The DNA of the CDR3 is TGTGCCTGGAGTGCGGGCAGGGTCACAGATACGCAGTATTTT.

The V and J genes are TRBV4-1 and TRBJ1-4; maybe TRBD1 (5 bases). The CDR3 has 15 residues. Trimming removed 1 base from V and 5 bases from J, with 11 bases in between. Germline V lookup: CDR1 MGHRA, CDR2 YSYEKL. CDR3 residues: CASSQGGSPNEKLFF. CDR3 nucleotides: TGCGCCAGCAGCCAAGGGGGCAGCCCAAATGAAAAACTGTTTTTT.

The V gene is TRBV28, the J gene TRBJ2-1; 11 positions agree with TRBD2. The V gene's germline CDR1 is MDHEN and CDR2 SYDVKM. The CDR3 extends over 17 amino acids. J lost 7 bases, V lost 4 bases, and 12 bases had no gene match. The CDR3 region is CASSSLGLADLRNEQFF. CDR3 nucleotides: TGTGCCAGCAGTTCCCTGGGACTAGCGGACCTTCGGAATGAGCAGTTCTTC.

The rearrangement joins TRBV27 to TRBJ1-2; 7 bases are shared with TRBD1. CDR3 length: 13 residues. After removal of 5 bases from V and 4 bases from J, the junction contained 4 bases not matched to a gene. Per germline, CDR1 MNHEY and CDR2 SMNVEV (reference sequence). The chain's CDR3 is CASSGQGVYGYTF. CDR3 sequence (DNA): TGTGCCAGCAGTGGGCAGGGGGTCTATGGCTACACCTTC.

The chain links TRBV28 to TRBJ1-3; D uncertain. Germline-derived CDR1 and CDR2 are MDHEN and SYDVKM. The CDR3 runs 14 residues. Trimming pared 8 bases from V and 3 bases from J, leaving 14 bases between. CDR3 DNA: TGTGCCAGCCCGACCCAACAGATTGGAAACACCATATATTTT. Its protein product is CASPTQQIGNTIYF.

V gene TRBV28 combines with J gene TRBJ2-7, with TRBD2 as a possible D gene (6 bases). Germline loops: CDR1 MDHEN, CDR2 SYDVKM. Trimming left V 5 bases short and J 5 bases short, with 16 bases between. The CDR3 length is 14 residues. CDR3 amino acids: CASSITGEQDEQYF. The CDR3 coding sequence is TGTGCCAGCAGTATCACGGGGGAGCAAGACGAGCAGTACTTC.

The J gene is TRBJ1-2, the V gene TRBV7-3, with D uncertain. CDR1 SGHTA and CDR2 FQGTGA come from the germline V gene. The CDR3 has 13 residues. The V end was cut by 5 bases, the J end by 3 bases, with 10 bases between. CDR3 bases: TGTGCCAGCAGCCCTAACCCCGACTATGGCTACACCTTC. Amino acids: CASSPNPDYGYTF.

This clone was counted a few times. This rearrangement joins TRBV4-2 to TRBJ2-3, with 14 bases that match TRBD2. Trimming cost V 2 bases and J 2 bases; bases outside gene matches: 6. Germline loops: CDR1 LGHNA, CDR2 YNFKEQ. The CDR3 loop spans 18 amino acids. The CDR3 DNA follows: TGTGCCAGCAGCCAAATCGGGACTAGCGGGGGCCCCACAGATACGCAGTATTTT. It specifies CASSQIGTSGGPTDTQYF.

The gene calls are TRBV13 and TRBJ1-2, with 8 bases matching TRBD1. CDR1 and CDR2 from the germline V gene are PRHDT and FYEKMQ (reference sequence). V was pared by 5 bases and J by 6 bases, with 8 bases of the junction left unmatched. The CDR3 covers 14 residues. The CDR3 nucleotides read TGTGCCAGCAGCGGTCAGGGGGCCTTGGATGGCTACACCTTC. This translates into CASSGQGALDGYTF.

This clone turned up a few times. The chain recombines TRBV9 with TRBJ2-1; the D is unclear. The germline V gene has CDR1 SGDLS and CDR2 YYNGEE. The CDR3 contains 17 residues. The V end lost 3 bases, the J end lost 3 bases, and 19 bases lay between the germline ends. The CDR3 spells CASSGSPVVDVYNEQFF. The CDR3 DNA reads TGTGCCAGCAGCGGGAGCCCCGTAGTTGATGTCTACAATGAGCAGTTCTTC.

The chain has TRBV9 and TRBJ2-7; D gene uncertain. The V gene lost 0 bases and the J gene lost 6 bases, with 10 bases spanning the gap. The CDR3 contains 13 residues. Germline V CDR1 and CDR2: SGDLS, YYNGEE. CDR3 protein: CASSVDISGEQYF. The CDR3 coding sequence is TGTGCCAGCAGCGTAGACATATCAGGCGAGCAGTACTTC.

CDR3 in DNA: TGTGCCAGCAGCCATTATGGACTGCGCAACCGGGAGCAGTACTTC. Residues: CASSHYGLRNREQYF. The chain uses TRBV11-2 and TRBJ2-7; TRBD2 is a possible D gene (5 bases). V lost 5 bases to trimming and J lost 7 bases, with 21 bases between them. This CDR3 is built from 15 residues. Germline CDR1 and CDR2: SGHAT and FQNNGV.

The chain uses TRBV4-1 and TRBJ2-7; 8 nucleotides line up with TRBD1. Losses at the gene ends were 4 bases for V and 7 bases for J; bases not matched to a gene: 9. Germline values: CDR1 MGHRA, CDR2 YSYEKL. CDR3 length: 14 residues. DNA of the CDR3: TGCGCCAGCAGCCCGGGACAGGAGTTGGGGGAGCAGTACTTC. Translated, it gives CASSPGQELGEQYF.

V usage is TRBV15 and J usage is TRBJ2-1; TRBD1 aligns across 7 bases. CDR1 is LNHNV, CDR2 YYDKDF, per germline (reference sequence). V was clipped by 0 bases and J by 2 bases; unmatched bases: 4. This CDR3 has 16 residues. CDR3 protein: CATSRDRGGPYNEQFF. The CDR3 DNA is TGTGCCACCAGCAGAGATAGAGGGGGCCCCTACAATGAGCAGTTCTTC. Drawing the rest from reference TRBV15 and TRBJ2-1, the complete variable domain is DAMVIQNPRYQVTQFGKPVTLSCSQTLNHNVMYWYQQKSSQAPKLLFHYYDKDFNNEADTPDNFQSRRPNTSFCFLDIRSPGLGDTAMYLCATSRDRGGPYNEQFFGPGTRLTVL.

This clone was seen just once. The chain carries TRBV19 and TRBJ1-5, with D possibly being TRBD1 (6 bases). This CDR3 is built from 13 residues. V lost 9 bases and J lost 7, with 16 bases in between. The V gene's germline CDR1 is LNHDA and CDR2 SQIVND (reference sequence). Written as DNA, the CDR3 is TGTGCCAGCTCGACAGGCCTCCGGCAGCCCCAGCATTTT. Encoded protein: CASSTGLRQPQHF.

This chain uses TRBV7-9 with TRBJ1-6; 8 nucleotides align to TRBD1. Germline V gene lookup returns CDR1 SEHNR and CDR2 FQNEAQ (reference sequence). This CDR3 region has 15 residues. With 5 bases clipped from V and 5 bases from J, the junction kept 5 bases outside the gene matches. The CDR3 region is CASSMGTGDNSPLHF. CDR3 nucleotide sequence: TGTGCCAGCAGCATGGGGACAGGAGATAATTCACCCCTCCACTTT.

To note about this clone: Other DNA sequences in this sample translate to the same CDR3. This sequence joins TRBV2 and TRBJ2-7; a weak D match, TRBD1 (6 bases). V was pared by 6 bases and J by 2 bases, with 8 bases between. There are 12 residues in the CDR3. Germline loops: CDR1 SNHLY, CDR2 FYNNEI. CDR3 protein: CASRGGTYEQYF. The DNA of the CDR3 is TGTGCCAGCAGAGGGGGAACCTACGAGCAGTACTTC.

The CDR3 DNA is TGTGCCAGCAGCCCCCGCGGCTACGAGCAGTACTTC. This sequence encodes CASSPRGYEQYF. The chain couples TRBV5-6 to TRBJ2-7; no definite D call. The CDR3 runs 12 residues. CDR1 is SGHDT and CDR2 is YYEEEE in the germline V gene. The V and J ends lost 4 bases and 3 bases respectively, with 8 bases between them.

The chain employs TRBV28 and TRBJ2-3, with 9 bases lining up with TRBD2. Germline CDR1 and CDR2: MDHEN and SYDVKM. The CDR3 contains 16 residues. J was trimmed by 3 bases and V by 0 bases; bases with no gene match: 4. The CDR3 nucleotides are TGTGCCAGCAGTTTATGGCGGGGGGGCCGGACAGATACGCAGTATTTT. Its protein is CASSLWRGGRTDTQYF.

V and J are TRBV28 and TRBJ2-7, with 8 bases aligning to TRBD2. The CDR3 is 14 amino acids. V gave up 2 bases and J gave up 0 bases; unmatched junction bases: 0. CDR1 is MDHEN, CDR2 SYDVKM, per germline. Here the CDR3 reads CASSLSGSSYEQYF. In nucleotides, the CDR3 is TGTGCCAGCAGTTTAAGCGGGAGCTCCTACGAGCAGTACTTC.

This chain uses TRBV28 with TRBJ1-2; TRBD1 matches 9 bases. CDR3 length: 16 residues. The germline V gene has CDR1 MDHEN and CDR2 SYDVKM. The trim removed 4 bases at V and 8 bases at J, leaving 14 bases unmatched. Here the CDR3 DNA reads TGTGCCAGCAGTTCCCCCCGGGACAGGGTCGAGGGCGGCTACACCTTC. It codes for CASSSPRDRVEGGYTF.

The chain carries TRBV10-3 and TRBJ1-2, with TRBD1 matching 7 bases. J lost 8 bases, V lost 0 bases, and 9 bases had no gene match. Germline values: CDR1 ENHRY, CDR2 SYGVKD. The CDR3 covers 15 residues. This CDR3 reads CAISESKEQGIGYTF. The CDR3, as DNA: TGTGCCATCAGTGAGTCTAAGGAACAGGGGATCGGCTACACCTTC.

The chain is built from TRBV4-3 and TRBJ2-1; weak D call: TRBD2 (5 bases). Germline CDR1 and CDR2: LGHNA and YSLEER. V was pared by 0 bases and J by 5 bases, with 14 bases between. The CDR3 contains 16 residues. CDR3 region: CASSQDGLAQNNEQFF. The CDR3 nucleotides are TGCGCCAGCAGCCAAGATGGCCTAGCACAAAACAATGAGCAGTTCTTC.

The V call is TRBV19, the J call TRBJ1-1; 7 nucleotides match TRBD1. CDR3 length equals 16 residues. J was trimmed by 0 bases and V by 4 bases; bases with no gene match: 8. Germline lookup yields CDR1 LNHDA and CDR2 SQIVND (reference sequence). The CDR3 sequence: CASSNDLQGVNTEAFF. CDR3 DNA sequence: TGTGCCAGTAGTAATGACCTTCAGGGGGTGAACACTGAAGCTTTCTTT.